The 25 T cell receptor beta chains given below trace back to one sample, sequenced in a study of CXCR3-negative and CXCR3-positive naive CD8 T cells. UMI labels and 5' RACE were used to prepare the TRB cDNA libraries. TCRdb re-called the 5' RACE reads and shows each CDR3 protein once, DNA omitted. This table holds approximately 130,000 distinct CDR3 sequences. Overall study results and limits: For CXCR3-positive naive cells, TRB CDR3s were more hydrophobic than those of CXCR3-negative naive cells.

The antigens for these receptors are not known. Specimen: naive CXCR3+ CD8+ T cells from blood. Specified subset: CD45RO-CCR7+CD27+CD95- naive CD8+ T cells expressing CXCR3 (TNR3+). These receptor sequences come from a human donor in good health. Some clones in this sample may be carry-over from other donors' samples.

V usage is TRBV28 and J usage is TRBJ2-1. This CDR3 has 12 residues. In germline, CDR1 is MDHEN, CDR2 SYDVKM. CDR3 sequence: CASSLWDNEQFF.

Here the CDR3 reads CASSQDPGGPLHF. V is TRBV3-1 and J is TRBJ1-6. The CDR3 sequence is 13 residues long. CDR1 is LGHDT, CDR2 YNNKEL, per germline (reference sequence).

The rearrangement joins TRBV20-1 to TRBJ2-7; TCRdb's assignment of TRBD1 cannot be checked, as there is no DNA. This CDR3 has 13 residues. The germline gives CDR1 DFQATT, CDR2 SNEGSKA (reference sequence). The chain's CDR3 is CSASQGRGYEQYF.

The J gene is TRBJ2-1, the V gene TRBV7-9; TCRdb designates TRBD2, a call that cannot be tested without DNA. Germline loops: CDR1 SEHNR, CDR2 FQNEAQ (reference sequence). This CDR3 is built from 21 residues. This CDR3 is CASSSTGLELAGESSYNEQFF.

The chain uses TRBV24-1 and TRBJ1-1. CDR1 is KGHDR and CDR2 is SFDVKD in the germline V gene. The CDR3 runs to 11 residues. The CDR3 region is CATKAGTEAFF.

The chain's CDR3 is CSVVSPDRADTQYF. This chain joins TRBV29-1 and TRBJ2-3; the D call of TRBD1 rests on TCRdb alone, since no DNA is present to check it. The germline V gene has CDR1 SQVTM and CDR2 ANQGSEA. The CDR3 covers 14 residues.

The V call is TRBV2, the J call TRBJ2-1; TCRdb gives TRBD2 as the D gene, but with no DNA this cannot be confirmed. This CDR3 region has 15 residues. Germline CDR1 and CDR2: SNHLY and FYNNEI. CDR3: CASSHGLALVHEQFF. The variable domain in full, completed from reference TRBV2 and TRBJ2-1, reads EPEVTQTPSHQVTQMGQEVILRCVPISNHLYFYWYRQILGQKVEFLVSFYNNEISEKSEIFDDQFSVERPDGSNFTLKIRSTKLEDSAMYFCASSHGLALVHEQFFGPGTRLTVL.

The gene calls are TRBV7-9 and TRBJ2-5; TCRdb lists TRBD1, though no DNA is available to test this call. The germline V gene has CDR1 SEHNR and CDR2 FQNEAQ (reference sequence). This CDR3 is 15 amino acids long. The CDR3 loop is CASSSPGQGSETQYF. Using reference TRBV7-9 and TRBJ2-5 for the parts outside the CDR3, the full variable domain is DTGVSQNPRHKITKRGQNVTFRCDPISEHNRLYWYRQTLGQGPEFLTYFQNEAQLEKSRLLSDRFSAERPKGSFSTLEIQRTEQGDSAMYLCASSSPGQGSETQYFGPGTRLLVL.

The genes are TRBV4-1 and TRBJ2-3; TCRdb picks TRBD2, but there is no DNA to check that call. Germline CDR1 and CDR2: MGHRA and YSYEKL. The CDR3 extends over 19 amino acids. The CDR3 region is CASSQDDYSGGTPTDTQYF.

The gene calls are TRBV12-3 or TRBV12-4 and TRBJ2-2; the TCRdb D gene call, TRBD2, has no DNA to confirm it. This CDR3 region has 20 residues. The CDR3 sequence is CASSFGGTSGERVDTGELFF.

The chain is built from TRBV5-5 and TRBJ2-3. The CDR3 is 14 residues long. Germline V lookup: CDR1 SGHKS, CDR2 YYEKEE (reference sequence). Here the CDR3 reads CASSPIRDTDTQYF.

The J gene is TRBJ2-3, the V gene TRBV6-2 or TRBV6-3. This CDR3 is 15 amino acids long. Looked up from germline, CDR1 is MNHEY and CDR2 is SVGEGT. The CDR3 reads CASSQLQAITDTQYF.

CDR3 protein: CSHVGGTTITDTQYF. The V and J genes are TRBV29-1 and TRBJ2-3; no DNA is available, so the TRBD2 call from TCRdb remains unchecked. Looked up from germline, CDR1 is SQVTM and CDR2 is ANQGSEA. This CDR3 spans 15 amino acids.

The chain is built from TRBV5-4 and TRBJ2-3; TCRdb outputs TRBD2, but without DNA this stays unchecked. The germline CDR1 and CDR2 sequences are SGHNT and YYREEE (reference sequence). The CDR3 length is 16 residues. CDR3 sequence: CASSSTSGGSTDTQYF.

The chain carries TRBV6-2 or TRBV6-3 and TRBJ2-1; TCRdb outputs TRBD1, but without DNA this stays unchecked. This CDR3 is built from 17 residues. Germline lookup yields CDR1 MNHEY and CDR2 SVGEGT. The CDR3: CASSRSWGLGPYNEQFF.

This chain links TRBV6-5 with TRBJ1-5. The CDR3 is 14 residues long. CDR1 and CDR2 from the germline V gene are MNHEY and SVGAGI. The CDR3 region is CASSLSPINQPQHF.

The rearrangement joins TRBV6-2 or TRBV6-3 to TRBJ2-7. CDR3 length: 13 amino acids. The germline V gene encodes CDR1 MNHEY and CDR2 SVGEGT. The CDR3 region is CASSYKDGYEQYF.

The genes are TRBV5-1 and TRBJ1-5; TCRdb proposes TRBD1, but this gene call is untestable without DNA. The germline CDR1 and CDR2 sequences are SGHRS and YFSETQ. The length of the CDR3 is 21 residues. CDR3 sequence: CASSLQSGPGTERMGNQPQHF.

This CDR3 reads CASSFPYNEQFF. J is TRBJ2-1 and V is TRBV12-3 or TRBV12-4. The CDR3 length is 12 residues.

The chain uses TRBV5-5 and TRBJ1-4; TCRdb picks TRBD1, but there is no DNA to check that call. The germline V gene encodes CDR1 SGHKS and CDR2 YYEKEE (reference sequence). The CDR3 is made up of 15 amino acids. The CDR3 loop reads CASSLAGAANEKLFF.

The chain recombines TRBV6-5 with TRBJ2-1. The V gene's germline CDR1 is MNHEY and CDR2 SVGAGI. The CDR3 spans 13 residues. CDR3 sequence reads: CASSVSENNEQFF.

The chain links TRBV9 to TRBJ2-1; the D call from TCRdb, TRBD1, cannot be confirmed without DNA. The CDR3 loop spans 14 amino acids. Germline V lookup: CDR1 SGDLS, CDR2 YYNGEE. The CDR3 loop reads CASSVGGPANEQFF.

This sequence joins TRBV19 and TRBJ2-1; TCRdb selects TRBD1, and the lack of DNA leaves this call unchecked. CDR3 size: 14 residues. The germline V gene has CDR1 LNHDA and CDR2 SQIVND (reference sequence). The CDR3 protein is CATLGPLGYNEQFF.

The genes are TRBV7-6 and TRBJ2-5; TCRdb proposes TRBD1, but this gene call is untestable without DNA. This CDR3 is 16 amino acids long. Germline V CDR1 and CDR2: SGHVS, FNYEAQ. CDR3 loop: CASSLAVRDRGRTQYF.

The chain couples TRBV10-3 to TRBJ1-1. The CDR3 loop spans 16 amino acids. CDR1 ENHRY and CDR2 SYGVKD come from the germline V gene. The CDR3 loop reads CAISETGPSMNTEAFF.